These 21 T cell receptor beta chains came from one sample sequenced in a study of T cell repertoires in cytomegalovirus infection (dated 2019 in TCRdb). These reads were obtained on an Illumina HiSeq 1500. Starting from the raw public reads, TCRdb applied fastp trimming at Q25, assembled clones with MiXCR and retained in-frame beta chains. Every entry covers one CDR3 protein and lists the most common genes and DNA from its rows. This sample lists 200,000 to 250,000 distinct CDR3 sequences; about 20% were detected once. The ten biggest clones cover approximately 18% of the sample. The sample taken for sequencing was CD8+ T cells from PBMCs. These receptors were taken from a human donor in good health (CMV status not recorded). Some clones in this sample may be carry-over from other donors' samples.

This clonotype was picked up a small number of times. V is TRBV28 and J is TRBJ2-7; no definite D call. The V gene lost 8 bases and the J gene lost 0 bases, with 20 bases spanning the gap. The CDR3 length is 16 residues. CDR1 is MDHEN, CDR2 SYDVKM, per germline. DNA for the CDR3: TGTGCCAGCCTTCCCGAGGTACCCTTGAGCTCCTACGAGCAGTACTTC. Translating it yields CASLPEVPLSSYEQYF.

With respect to this clonotype: One end of the junction fails to match germline, which may point to a read error. The chain joins TRBV4-2 to TRBJ2-1, with 11 nucleotides matching TRBD2. Germline V CDR1 and CDR2: LGHNA, YNFKEQ. CDR3 length: 16 amino acids. The CDR3 DNA follows: TGTGCCAGCAGCCAATGGGGTGATCTAGCGGGGGGACCAGAGGTCTTC. Translating gives CASSQWGDLAGGPEVF.

In its sample, this clonotype was seen many times. The rearrangement uses TRBV4-1 and TRBJ2-1; perhaps TRBD1 as D (6 bases). CDR3 size: 14 residues. V gave up 1 base and J gave up 8 bases, with 12 bases separating them. CDR1 MGHRA and CDR2 YSYEKL come from the germline V gene. DNA of the CDR3: TGCGCCAGCAGCCAAGGGGCAGGGGCCGATGAGCAGTTCTTC. Protein: CASSQGAGADEQFF.

This clonotype was seen repeatedly, ten times or more. This rearrangement joins TRBV12-3 or TRBV12-4 to TRBJ2-7; no clear D gene. The CDR3 contains 13 residues. V lost 1 base, J lost 7 bases, and 11 bases lay in between. The CDR3 protein is CASSLESRREQYF. The DNA for the CDR3 is TGTGCCAGCAGTTTAGAGTCACGGAGAGAGCAGTACTTC.

This clonotype was observed a handful of times. The V and J genes are TRBV7-9 and TRBJ1-2, with D maybe TRBD1 (6 bases). Between the trimmed V and J ends, which lost 5 bases and 6 bases, there was a span of 19 bases. The CDR3 sequence is 15 residues long. The germline gives CDR1 SEHNR, CDR2 FQNEAQ (reference sequence). Here the CDR3 DNA reads TGTGCCAGCAGCCAATTGGGGGTTCGACAGGATGGCTACACCTTC. This gives the protein CASSQLGVRQDGYTF.

The V and J genes are TRBV20-1 and TRBJ2-5; possibly TRBD2 for D (6 bases). The CDR3 contains 13 residues. CDR1 is DFQATT and CDR2 is SNEGSKA in the germline V gene (reference sequence). Trimming took off 5 bases at V and 3 bases at J, with 13 bases between the two ends. CDR3 sequence: CSASLGLEETQYF. CDR3 in DNA: TGCAGTGCTTCGTTGGGACTGGAAGAGACCCAGTACTTC.

The chain is built from TRBV20-1 and TRBJ2-1, with D tentatively TRBD2 (7 bases). The CDR3 covers 14 residues. The germline V and J ends were trimmed by 3 bases and 6 bases, with 15 bases remaining between them. Germline lookup yields CDR1 DFQATT and CDR2 SNEGSKA (reference sequence). The CDR3 nucleotides are TGCAGTGCTAGGTTGGGGGGGGCGGGCAATGAGCAGTTCTTC. It translates to CSARLGGAGNEQFF.

The V call is TRBV5-6, the J call TRBJ2-7, with TRBD1 as a possible D gene (7 bases). V was cut by 3 bases and J by 3 bases, with 13 bases left in between. The CDR3 is made up of 14 amino acids. Germline lookup yields CDR1 SGHDT and CDR2 YYEEEE. The CDR3 here is CASSWGDSVYEQYF. CDR3 coding DNA: TGTGCCAGCAGCTGGGGGGACAGTGTCTACGAGCAGTACTTC.

The gene calls are TRBV6-6 and TRBJ1-2, with D unresolved. The CDR3 spans 15 residues. V was pared by 0 bases and J by 0 bases, with 8 bases between. Germline V gene lookup returns CDR1 MNHNY and CDR2 SVGAGI (reference sequence). CDR3 amino acids: CASSYSIGANYGYTF. As DNA, the CDR3 is TGTGCCAGCAGTTACTCTATTGGGGCTAACTATGGCTACACCTTC.

There are many counts of this clonotype. This chain connects TRBV4-1 to TRBJ2-3; perhaps TRBD2 as D (6 bases). Germline V gene lookup returns CDR1 MGHRA and CDR2 YSYEKL. V lost 2 bases, J lost 2 bases, and 11 bases lay in between. The CDR3 has 15 amino acids. CDR3 DNA: TGCGCCAGCAGCCAAATAGGACTATCCACAGATACGCAGTATTTT. As protein: CASSQIGLSTDTQYF.

The genes are TRBV4-1 and TRBJ1-1; 8 nucleotides match TRBD1. The trim removed 3 bases at V and 7 bases at J, leaving 7 bases unmatched. Germline V CDR1 and CDR2: MGHRA, YSYEKL. The CDR3 contains 14 residues. CDR3: CASSQRQGPDEAFF. The DNA for the CDR3 is TGCGCCAGCAGCCAGCGACAGGGGCCAGATGAAGCTTTCTTT.

This clonotype was counted a few times. The gene calls are TRBV20-1 and TRBJ1-5; D ambiguous. In germline, CDR1 is DFQATT, CDR2 SNEGSKA (reference sequence). This CDR3 is built from 15 residues. V dropped 6 bases and J dropped 0 bases, with 15 bases sitting between them. CDR3 region: CSASLGGPSNQPQHF. The CDR3 nucleotides read TGCAGTGCCTCCCTTGGCGGGCCTAGCAATCAGCCCCAGCATTTT.

This clonotype came up a few times. The chain couples TRBV7-6 to TRBJ2-1; no clear D. The CDR3 sequence is 14 residues long. Germline V gene lookup returns CDR1 SGHVS and CDR2 FNYEAQ. V lost 0 bases and J 4 bases, leaving 7 bases between the germline ends. The CDR3 spells CASSLAPIYNEQFF. The CDR3 coding sequence is TGTGCCAGCAGCTTAGCCCCTATTTACAATGAGCAGTTCTTC.

The chain uses TRBV28 and TRBJ1-5, with D maybe TRBD1 (5 bases). This CDR3 spans 11 amino acids. V dropped 6 bases and J dropped 7 bases, with 7 bases sitting between them. Germline lookup yields CDR1 MDHEN and CDR2 SYDVKM. The CDR3 nucleotides read TGTGCCAGCAGCCGGGGCCAGCCCCAGCATTTT. Its protein product is CASSRGQPQHF.

The V call is TRBV4-1, the J call TRBJ2-3, with D unresolved. Trimming removed 2 bases from V and 2 bases from J, with 11 bases in between. This CDR3 region has 15 residues. CDR1 and CDR2 (germline): MGHRA, YSYEKL. CDR3 nucleotides: TGCGCCAGCAGCCAATTAGGATTATCCACAGATACGCAGTATTTT. This gives the protein CASSQLGLSTDTQYF.

This clonotype was observed a handful of times. The chain is built from TRBV5-5 and TRBJ2-5; D unclear. This CDR3 contains 16 residues. Trimming pared 1 base from V and 2 bases from J, leaving 15 bases between. Germline values: CDR1 SGHKS, CDR2 YYEKEE (reference sequence). The CDR3 nucleotides are TGTGCCAGCAGCTTGACGGGCACCCAAAATCAAGAGACCCAGTACTTC. This translates into CASSLTGTQNQETQYF.

This clonotype occurred a few times. The gene calls are TRBV20-1 and TRBJ2-7, with 7 bases aligning to TRBD1. Trimming cost V 3 bases and J 4 bases; bases outside gene matches: 12. Germline lookup yields CDR1 DFQATT and CDR2 SNEGSKA (reference sequence). The CDR3 is made up of 15 amino acids. In DNA form, the CDR3 reads TGCAGTGCTAGTAACCTTTTGGGACAGCCATACGAGCAGTACTTC. Translating gives CSASNLLGQPYEQYF.

V and J are TRBV20-1 and TRBJ2-7, with a weak D call TRBD1 (6 bases). Germline V gives CDR1 DFQATT, CDR2 SNEGSKA (reference sequence). The CDR3 contains 11 residues. V was cut by 6 bases and J by 6 bases, with 12 bases left in between. The CDR3 bases are TGCAGTGCCTACAGGGTGGGCGAGCAGTACTTC. As protein: CSAYRVGEQYF.

The V and J genes are TRBV19 and TRBJ2-1; TRBD2 matches 8 bases. The CDR3 runs 14 residues. Germline CDR1 is LNHDA and CDR2 is SQIVND (reference sequence). Germline trimming cut 6 bases from V and 4 bases from J; bases unmatched to any gene: 5. CDR3 coding DNA: TGTGCCAGTAGGATGCGGGGGGAATACAATGAGCAGTTCTTC. Protein: CASRMRGEYNEQFF.

The chain employs TRBV5-6 and TRBJ2-5; D gene unclear. Per the germline V gene, CDR1 is SGHDT and CDR2 is YYEEEE. This CDR3 spans 14 amino acids. Trimming cost V 1 base and J 7 bases, with 14 bases left between them. The CDR3 coding sequence is TGTGCCAGCAGCTTGAAAAGTTGGGTTGGGACCCAGTACTTC. It specifies CASSLKSWVGTQYF.

The genes are TRBV10-3 and TRBJ1-1; D is unresolved. The V and J ends lost 4 bases and 1 base respectively, with 13 bases between them. CDR1 and CDR2 from the germline V gene are ENHRY and SYGVKD. This CDR3 has 15 amino acids. CDR3 sequence: CAISVTPQKNTEAFF. CDR3 coding DNA: TGTGCCATCAGTGTAACCCCACAGAAGAACACTGAAGCTTTCTTT.